This T cell receptor (beta chain) appears in the sequencing data of a study of blood T cell repertoires in COVID-19. Across the whole study: Samples of COVID-19 (acute and convalescent) were obtained from the United States, Italy and Spain. In each case, the material was cDNA or gDNA derived from T cells, B-cell-depleted T cells, or PBMCs.

Trimming removed 2 bases from V and 4 bases from J, with 6 bases in between. Germline-derived CDR1 and CDR2 are SGHAT and FQNNGV. This CDR3 is 13 amino acids long. Measured with immunoSEQ multiplex PCR; TCRdb has only the in-frame clones, and not every one. This table has over 200,000 clones, approximately 82% appearing once. This clonotype was sampled from a woman between 50 and 59 years old with acute or convalescent COVID-19. Sequencing used peripheral blood. The rearrangement joins TRBV11-2 to TRBJ1-5, with D unresolved. This CDR3 is CASSLWANQPQHF. The CDR3 DNA reads TGTGCCAGCAGCTTATGGGCAAATCAGCCCCAGCATTTT.